This entry lists 25 T cell receptor beta chains sequenced from one sample in a study of beta chain features in type 1 diabetes. cDNA synthesis used the whole RNA isolate, giving expressed TCRB sequences. The table came from immunoSEQ multiplex PCR; TCRdb's copy has only in-frame clones and leaves some out. The table includes some 44,000 clones, approximately 56% detected once. Sequences were obtained from Tregs from blood. Receptors originate from a woman in her late teens or twenties in good health.

A few counts support this clone. The CDR3 is CAWGRDHEQYF. CDR3 nucleotides: TGTGCCTGGGGCAGGGATCACGAGCAGTACTTC. The rearrangement links TRBV30 to TRBJ2-7; weak D call: TRBD1 (5 bases). The CDR3 length is 11 residues. Germline lookup yields CDR1 GTSNPN and CDR2 SVGIG (reference sequence). V was clipped by 5 bases and J by 5 bases, with 10 bases between them. Complete variable domain (other parts from reference TRBV30 and TRBJ2-7): SQTIHQWPATLVQPVGSPLSLECTVEGTSNPNLYWYRQAAGRGLQLLFYSVGIGQISSEVPQNLSASRPQDRQFILSSKKLLLSDSGFYLCAWGRDHEQYFGPGTRLTVT.

This clone was observed a handful of times. This chain links TRBV2 with TRBJ1-2; D uncertain. V lost 7 bases and J lost 8, with 11 bases in between. Germline CDR1 SNHLY, CDR2 FYNNEI. This CDR3 has 11 residues. CDR3 region: CASMGWVGYTF. The CDR3 bases are TGTGCCAGCATGGGCTGGGTCGGCTACACCTTC. The variable domain in full, completed from reference TRBV2 and TRBJ1-2, reads EPEVTQTPSHQVTQMGQEVILRCVPISNHLYFYWYRQILGQKVEFLVSFYNNEISEKSEIFDDQFSVERPDGSNFTLKIRSTKLEDSAMYFCASMGWVGYTFGSGTRLTVV.

The V and J genes are TRBV2 and TRBJ2-5, with a possible D match to TRBD2 (9 bases). Trimming took 3 bases from V and 7 from J, leaving 18 bases between them. Germline V gene lookup returns CDR1 SNHLY and CDR2 FYNNEI. CDR3 length equals 15 residues. The CDR3 spells CASSDLASGTGTQYF. The CDR3, as DNA: TGTGCCAGCAGTGATCTGGCTAGCGGGACAGGGACCCAGTACTTC.

The V and J genes are TRBV30 and TRBJ2-2; D not resolved. Per germline, CDR1 GTSNPN and CDR2 SVGIG (reference sequence). The length of the CDR3 is 13 residues. V shed 0 bases and J shed 7 bases, with 9 bases lying between them. CDR3 DNA: TGTGCCTGGAGTGTAAATAGTGGCGGGGAGCTGTTTTTT. Translated, it gives CAWSVNSGGELFF.

This chain connects TRBV18 to TRBJ1-1; D is possibly TRBD1 (5 bases). Germline V gene data show CDR1 as KGHSH and CDR2 as LQKENI. The CDR3 is 15 residues long. Between the trimmed V and J ends, which lost 1 base and 0 bases, there was a span of 9 bases. CDR3 residues: CASSPRGDLNTEAFF. The CDR3 DNA reads TGTGCCAGCTCACCACGGGGGGACTTGAACACTGAAGCTTTCTTT.

The V gene is TRBV7-9, the J gene TRBJ2-3, with a tentative D call TRBD2 (6 bases). The CDR3 runs 15 residues. CDR1 is SEHNR and CDR2 is FQNEAQ in the germline V gene (reference sequence). V lost 4 bases, J lost 0 bases, and 11 bases lay in between. The CDR3 DNA reads as TGTGCCAGCAGCTCCGGGACTTCTAGCACAGATACGCAGTATTTT. The encoded protein is CASSSGTSSTDTQYF.

The V and J genes are TRBV27 and TRBJ1-2, with 9 bases fitting TRBD1. V dropped 5 bases and J dropped 7; count of bases not matched to a gene: 8. Per germline, CDR1 MNHEY and CDR2 SMNVEV (reference sequence). The CDR3 consists of 14 residues. CDR3 bases: TGTGCCAGCAGTCTACAGAGACAGGGGGGTGGCTACACCTTC. Encoded protein: CASSLQRQGGGYTF.

V and J are TRBV28 and TRBJ2-4, with 13 bases matching TRBD2. Germline values: CDR1 MDHEN, CDR2 SYDVKM. The CDR3 sequence is 15 residues long. Germline trimming cut 8 bases from V and 13 bases from J; bases unmatched to any gene: 14. CDR3 in DNA: TGTGCCAGCGGAGCGAGCGATCGACTAGCGGGAGGCCAGTACTTC. Translation gives CASGASDRLAGGQYF.

In its sample, this clone was seen a few times. The chain employs TRBV15 and TRBJ1-2; D gene ambiguous. The CDR3 runs 13 residues. Trimming stripped 3 bases from V and 2 bases from J, with 7 bases between. In germline, CDR1 is LNHNV, CDR2 YYDKDF (reference sequence). In DNA form, the CDR3 reads TGTGCCACCAGCAGTAGCGGCAACTATGGCTACACCTTC. This encodes CATSSSGNYGYTF.

This clone was seen a few times. V gene TRBV19 combines with J gene TRBJ2-5, with 8 bases matching TRBD1. The junction had 11 bases not matched to a gene; V was cut back by 7 bases and J by 4 bases. Germline values: CDR1 LNHDA, CDR2 SQIVND (reference sequence). CDR3 length: 15 residues. Here the CDR3 DNA reads TGTGCCAGTACCACAGGGGACAGGAGGGGAGAGACCCAGTACTTC. It yields the protein CASTTGDRRGETQYF.

This CDR3 reads CAWSRGASTGELFF. CDR3 DNA: TGTGCCTGGAGTCGGGGGGCTAGCACCGGGGAGCTGTTTTTT. This sequence joins TRBV30 and TRBJ2-2, with D possibly matching TRBD2 (7 bases). Germline V gene data show CDR1 as GTSNPN and CDR2 as SVGIG (reference sequence). The CDR3 is 14 amino acids. With 2 bases removed from V and 4 bases from J, the gap between germline ends came to 11 bases. Full variable domain (remainder filled in from reference TRBV30 and TRBJ2-2): SQTIHQWPATLVQPVGSPLSLECTVEGTSNPNLYWYRQAAGRGLQLLFYSVGIGQISSEVPQNLSASRPQDRQFILSSKKLLLSDSGFYLCAWSRGASTGELFFGEGSRLTVL.

The chain joins TRBV19 to TRBJ2-7, with a possible D match to TRBD1 (5 bases). Trimming took 3 bases from V and 3 from J, leaving 9 bases between them. This CDR3 is built from 13 residues. The V gene's germline CDR1 is LNHDA and CDR2 SQIVND (reference sequence). CDR3 sequence: CASSMGQGYEQYF. CDR3 coding DNA: TGTGCCAGTAGTATGGGGCAGGGCTACGAGCAGTACTTC.

This rearrangement joins TRBV4-1 to TRBJ2-2, with a possible D match to TRBD2 (7 bases). V lost 4 bases and J 7 bases, leaving 13 bases between the germline ends. This CDR3 comprises 14 residues. Germline V gene data show CDR1 as MGHRA and CDR2 as YSYEKL. The CDR3 coding sequence is TGCGCCAGCAGCCGAAGGGGGGGCAGCGGGGAGCTGTTTTTT. Translation: CASSRRGGSGELFF.

This rearrangement joins TRBV7-2 to TRBJ2-7; 7 bases map to TRBD1. The CDR3 covers 13 residues. Germline trimming cut 5 bases from V and 3 bases from J; bases unmatched to any gene: 4. Germline V gives CDR1 SGHTA, CDR2 FQGNSA. DNA for the CDR3: TGTGCCAGCAGCGCCGGACAGGTCTACGAGCAGTACTTC. It codes for CASSAGQVYEQYF. The full variable domain, rest sourced from reference TRBV7-2 and TRBJ2-7, is GAGVSQSPSNKVTEKGKDVELRCDPISGHTALYWYRQSLGQGLEFLIYFQGNSAPDKSGLPSDRFSAERTGGSVSTLTIQRTQQEDSAVYLCASSAGQVYEQYFGPGTRLTVT.

J is TRBJ2-7 and V is TRBV6-6; D uncertain. In germline, CDR1 is MNHNY, CDR2 SVGAGI (reference sequence). Trimming removed 2 bases at V and 2 bases at J, with 7 bases between. The CDR3 is made up of 13 amino acids. The CDR3 DNA is TGTGCCAGCAGTTACCCAGGTACCTACGAGCAGTACTTC. It is translated as CASSYPGTYEQYF.

In this sample, this clone turned up once. V usage is TRBV6-5 and J usage is TRBJ2-7, with D perhaps TRBD2 (6 bases). Per the germline V gene, CDR1 is MNHEY and CDR2 is SVGAGI. The CDR3 is 12 residues long. V lost 2 bases to trimming and J lost 9 bases, with 11 bases between them. CDR3 sequence: CASSYRGFGQYF. The CDR3 coding sequence is TGTGCCAGCAGTTACCGGGGGTTTGGGCAGTACTTC.

J is TRBJ2-1 and V is TRBV18; unclear D gene. The length of the CDR3 is 16 residues. Germline CDR1 KGHSH, CDR2 LQKENI. V was clipped by 3 bases and J by 3 bases, with 15 bases between them. The CDR3 loop reads CASSPRPEALYNEQFF. In nucleotides, the CDR3 is TGTGCCAGCTCACCCCGACCCGAGGCGCTCTACAATGAGCAGTTCTTC.

The rearrangement joins TRBV2 to TRBJ2-3; the match to TRBD1 covers 7 bases. Germline CDR1 is SNHLY and CDR2 is FYNNEI. After removal of 1 base from V and 2 bases from J, the junction contained 6 bases not matched to a gene. CDR3 size: 16 residues. The chain's CDR3 is CASSEDGTAPTDTQYF. The CDR3 DNA reads as TGTGCCAGCAGTGAAGACGGGACAGCTCCCACAGATACGCAGTATTTT.

This rearrangement joins TRBV11-3 to TRBJ1-1; 7 nucleotides line up with TRBD1. J gave up 4 bases and V 3 bases, and 5 bases lay outside the gene matches. The CDR3 extends over 14 amino acids. From germline, CDR1 is SGHNT and CDR2 YENEEA. CDR3 loop: CASSLRGDSTEAFF. CDR3 nucleotides: TGTGCCAGCAGCTTGCGGGGGGACAGCACTGAAGCTTTCTTT.

This chain links TRBV19 with TRBJ2-3; 9 positions agree with TRBD2. CDR3 length equals 16 residues. Germline CDR1 is LNHDA and CDR2 is SQIVND (reference sequence). V was pared by 4 bases and J by 4 bases, with 9 bases of the junction left unmatched. The CDR3 DNA is TGTGCCAGTAGTACCATAGCGGGAGAGGGGCCAGATACGCAGTATTTT. Its protein is CASSTIAGEGPDTQYF. The variable domain in full, with the rest retrieved from reference TRBV19 and TRBJ2-3, is DGGITQSPKYLFRKEGQNVTLSCEQNLNHDAMYWYRQDPGQGLRLIYYSQIVNDFQKGDIAEGYSVSREKKESFPLTVTSAQKNPTAFYLCASSTIAGEGPDTQYFGPGTRLTVL.

The chain combines TRBV7-3 with TRBJ2-2, with TRBD2 as a possible D gene (6 bases). This CDR3 is 15 amino acids long. Germline V gene data show CDR1 as SGHTA and CDR2 as FQGTGA. V gave up 2 bases and J gave up 4 bases, with 11 bases separating them. The CDR3 region has the DNA TGTGCCAGCAGCTTATCGGGGAGGAGCACCGGGGAGCTGTTTTTT. It translates to CASSLSGRSTGELFF.

V usage is TRBV11-1 and J usage is TRBJ2-3, with D possibly matching TRBD2 (6 bases). Trimming took 8 bases from V and 7 from J, leaving 16 bases between them. This CDR3 is built from 13 residues. Germline-derived CDR1 and CDR2 are SGHAT and FQDESV (reference sequence). The CDR3 DNA is TGTGCCAGCGGCGGTGCGGGGCGTTATACGCAGTATTTT. It translates to CASGGAGRYTQYF.

This clone occurred once. This sequence joins TRBV28 and TRBJ1-5; 8 bases are shared with TRBD1. The length of the CDR3 is 18 residues. The V gene's germline CDR1 is MDHEN and CDR2 SYDVKM. V lost 5 bases to trimming and J lost 0 bases; unmatched junction nucleotides: 12. CDR3 sequence (DNA): TGTGCCAGCAGTCCCCGCTCGGACAGGGATTATAGCAATCAGCCCCAGCATTTT. Its translation is CASSPRSDRDYSNQPQHF.

This clone was observed a handful of times. V is TRBV14 and J is TRBJ2-7, with 12 bases matching TRBD1. This CDR3 contains 16 residues. Trimming took 1 base from V and 8 from J; bases not matched to a gene: 9. Germline V lookup: CDR1 SGHDN, CDR2 FVKESK. The chain's CDR3 is CASSQGGGQGADKQYF. The CDR3 DNA sequence: TGTGCCAGCAGCCAAGGTGGGGGACAGGGGGCGGACAAGCAGTACTTC.

The chain is built from TRBV9 and TRBJ2-1; D is unresolved. The V end lost 0 bases, the J end lost 8 bases, and 3 bases lay between the germline ends. Germline values: CDR1 SGDLS, CDR2 YYNGEE. CDR3 length: 11 amino acids. CDR3 nucleotides: TGTGCCAGCAGCGTAGCAGATGAGCAGTTCTTC. As protein: CASSVADEQFF.